The entry below describes one T cell receptor beta chain. These data belong to a study of blood T cell repertoires in COVID-19. On the study more broadly: Donors in Cohort 3 who had recovered were those with two negative PCRs, healthcare professional clearance, or resolution of their symptoms. Sample material is recorded as cDNA or gDNA derived from T cells, B-cell-depleted T cells, or PBMCs.

The CDR3 runs to 14 residues. Trimming took 5 bases from V and 4 from J, leaving 14 bases between them. Germline CDR1 is LNHDA and CDR2 is SQIVND (reference sequence). Methods used by the authors: Counts of nucleated cells, estimated from reference gene primer amplification, were obtained. Data came from immunoSEQ multiplex PCR; TCRdb stores just in-frame clones and leaves some out. The D gene and trimming were derived from the DNA, and the V and J assignments and clone size from that table. The table lists 400,000 or so clones, about 90% of them singletons. The sequenced sample consisted of PBMCs or T cells enriched from blood (not recorded which). This TCR was sampled from a man aged 35 to 55 in a cohort exposed to, infected with or recovered from COVID-19 (not recorded which). The chain has TRBV19 and TRBJ1-2; D possibly corresponds to TRBD1 (5 bases). The CDR3 spells CASSGQGLGYGYTF. DNA for the CDR3: TGTGCCAGTAGTGGGCAGGGCCTTGGCTATGGCTACACCTTC.